These 32 T cell receptor beta chains were sequenced from one sample in a study of cytomegalovirus exposure and HLA in healthy donors. A multiplex PCR was run with 60 Vbeta primers and 13 Jbeta primers. Clones were sequenced by immunoSEQ multiplex PCR, and TCRdb holds only the in-frame ones, with some missing. This sample has 150,000 to 200,000 clones, with approximately 80% found just once. Sequences were obtained from PBMCs. Receptor source: a woman younger than 45 in good health and CMV-seropositive.

The chain is built from TRBV5-1 and TRBJ2-4; D is perhaps TRBD2 (6 bases). The V end lost 4 bases, the J end lost 5 bases, and 16 bases lay between the germline ends. The CDR3 extends over 15 amino acids. CDR1 is SGHRS, CDR2 YFSETQ, per germline. CDR3 nucleotides: TGCGCCAGCAGCCTCTTGGGACTCCCAGAAAACATTCAGTACTTC. Amino acids: CASSLLGLPENIQYF. Full variable domain (missing parts from reference TRBV5-1 and TRBJ2-4): KAGVTQTPRYLIKTRGQQVTLSCSPISGHRSVSWYQQTPGQGLQFLFEYFSETQRNKGNFPGRFSGRQFSNSRSEMNVSTLELGDSALYLCASSLLGLPENIQYFGAGTRLSVL.

The chain employs TRBV7-6 and TRBJ2-2; D remains ambiguous. The V gene's germline CDR1 is SGHVS and CDR2 FNYEAQ. CDR3 length: 15 amino acids. The V gene lost 4 bases and the J gene lost 0 bases, with 9 bases spanning the gap. For the CDR3, the DNA is TGTGCCAGCAGCTGGTGGGCTGCGAACACCGGGGAGCTGTTTTTT. The encoded protein is CASSWWAANTGELFF. The complete variable domain, with remaining parts taken from reference TRBV7-6 and TRBJ2-2, reads GAGVSQSPRYKVTKRGQDVALRCDPISGHVSLYWYRQALGQGPEFLTYFNYEAQQDKSGLPNDRFSAERPEGSISTLTIQRTEQRDSAMYRCASSWWAANTGELFFGEGSRLTVL.

The table lists this clone with a few counts. The V call is TRBV6-4, the J call TRBJ2-3; TRBD1 agrees at 8 bases. This CDR3 contains 15 residues. The J segment lost 0 bases and the V segment lost 4 bases, leaving 3 bases of the junction unmatched. Germline CDR1 reads MRHNA; CDR2 reads SNTAGT. The CDR3 nucleotides read TGTGCCAGCAGTGTGGGGACAGGTAGCACAGATACGCAGTATTTT. It yields the protein CASSVGTGSTDTQYF.

This sequence joins TRBV28 and TRBJ2-7; tentatively, D is TRBD2 (5 bases). V lost 3 bases and J 5 bases, leaving 14 bases between the germline ends. CDR1 MDHEN and CDR2 SYDVKM come from the germline V gene. The CDR3 consists of 14 residues. The CDR3 bases are TGTGCCAGCAGTTTGGGGTCTGAGGGAGACGAGCAGTACTTC. Amino acid sequence: CASSLGSEGDEQYF.

This chain joins TRBV9 and TRBJ2-7; tentatively, D is TRBD2 (7 bases). Germline V gives CDR1 SGDLS, CDR2 YYNGEE. CDR3 length: 14 amino acids. V lost 0 bases and J 5 bases, leaving 12 bases between the germline ends. As DNA, the CDR3 is TGTGCCAGCAGCGTAGGGGGGGGCCGTAACGAGCAGTACTTC. It translates to CASSVGGGRNEQYF.

This rearrangement joins TRBV30 to TRBJ2-7; D may be TRBD2 (5 bases). Per germline, CDR1 GTSNPN and CDR2 SVGIG (reference sequence). V lost 2 bases to trimming and J lost 2 bases, with 10 bases between them. The CDR3 is made up of 13 amino acids. The CDR3 DNA reads as TGTGCCTGGAGTCTTCGGAGGACCTACGAGCAGTACTTC. Protein product: CAWSLRRTYEQYF.

The chain joins TRBV5-6 to TRBJ1-1, with a tentative D call TRBD1 (5 bases). Germline V gives CDR1 SGHDT, CDR2 YYEEEE. CDR3 length: 14 amino acids. Between the trimmed V and J ends, which lost 4 bases and 5 bases, there was a span of 15 bases. This CDR3 is CASSPVGEVTEAFF. For the CDR3, the DNA is TGTGCCAGCAGCCCCGTAGGGGAGGTGACTGAAGCTTTCTTT.

The chain is built from TRBV7-2 and TRBJ1-5; 9 bases map to TRBD1. Germline CDR1 is SGHTA and CDR2 is FQGNSA. This CDR3 comprises 14 residues. The J segment lost 8 bases and the V segment lost 5 bases, leaving 7 bases of the junction unmatched. CDR3 bases: TGTGCCAGCAGCCTCAACAGGGGGCTGAAGCCCCAGCATTTT. Encoded protein: CASSLNRGLKPQHF.

About this clone itself: A junction boundary mismatches the germline segment, possibly from a read error. The chain carries TRBV4-1 and TRBJ1-1; D call uncertain. Germline V CDR1 and CDR2: MGHRA, YSYEKL. The CDR3 length is 17 residues. CDR3 sequence: CASSQGPLQHSDNLAFF. The DNA for the CDR3 is TGCGCCAGCAGCCAAGGTCCCTTACAGCACTCGGATAATCTGGCTTTTTTT.

The genes are TRBV7-2 and TRBJ2-5, with 8 bases lining up with TRBD2. The trim removed 4 bases at V and 5 bases at J, leaving 12 bases unmatched. Germline V gene sequence: CDR1 SGHTA, CDR2 FQGNSA. The length of the CDR3 is 16 residues. CDR3 sequence reads: CASSSRGSGAWETQYF. CDR3 nucleotides: TGTGCCAGCAGCTCGAGAGGTAGCGGGGCGTGGGAGACCCAGTACTTC.

J is TRBJ2-5 and V is TRBV4-2; 8 bases map to TRBD1. The J call may be faulty, since TRBJ2-7 better matches the DNA end. The CDR3 totals 14 residues. Germline CDR1 is LGHNA and CDR2 is YNFKEQ. The CDR3 DNA reads TGTGCCAGCAGCCCCGGACAGGGCTCCTACGAGCAGTACTTC. Amino acid sequence: CASSPGQGSYEQYF.

The chain is built from TRBV6-1 and TRBJ1-3, with a possible D match to TRBD1 (5 bases). CDR1 and CDR2 (germline): MNHNS, SASEGT. This CDR3 comprises 15 residues. Trimming took off 0 bases at V and 3 bases at J, with 9 bases between the two ends. The CDR3 nucleotides read TGTGCCAGCAGTGAAGCAGGGGTAGGTGGAAACACCATATATTTT. Residues: CASSEAGVGGNTIYF.

CDR3 sequence: CASSFRLAGPTGRGTQYF. CDR3 bases: TGTGCCAGCAGCTTCCGACTAGCGGGGCCCACGGGTCGGGGTACGCAGTATTTT. The chain employs TRBV7-2 and TRBJ2-3; 11 bases fit TRBD2. Germline V gene data show CDR1 as SGHTA and CDR2 as FQGNSA. This CDR3 region has 18 residues. Trimming at V came to 3 bases and at J to 8 bases, leaving 16 bases not matched to a gene. Supplemented by reference TRBV7-2 and TRBJ2-3, the full variable domain reads GAGVSQSPSNKVTEKGKDVELRCDPISGHTALYWYRQSLGQGLEFLIYFQGNSAPDKSGLPSDRFSAERTGGSVSTLTIQRTQQEDSAVYLCASSFRLAGPTGRGTQYFGPGTRLTVL.

The rearrangement uses TRBV10-1 and TRBJ2-3; 10 positions agree with TRBD2. CDR3 length: 16 amino acids. The germline V gene has CDR1 WNHNN and CDR2 SYGVQD (reference sequence). V shed 3 bases and J 7 bases; nucleotides not matched to a gene: 10. DNA of the CDR3: TGCGCCAGCAGTGACCGAAAGCGGGGGGGCCCCTATACGCAGTATTTT. Its protein product is CASSDRKRGGPYTQYF.

This chain joins TRBV7-9 and TRBJ2-5; 7 nucleotides align to TRBD1. Per germline, CDR1 SEHNR and CDR2 FQNEAQ (reference sequence). The junction had 9 bases not matched to a gene; V was cut back by 3 bases and J by 2 bases. The CDR3 is made up of 16 amino acids. The CDR3 is CASSFGRTGAQETQYF. CDR3 DNA sequence: TGTGCCAGCAGCTTCGGCCGGACAGGTGCTCAAGAGACCCAGTACTTC.

J is TRBJ2-3 and V is TRBV19; TRBD2 aligns across 9 bases. V was clipped by 1 base and J by 0 bases; unmatched bases: 2. The germline V gene has CDR1 LNHDA and CDR2 SQIVND (reference sequence). CDR3 length: 16 amino acids. CDR3 in DNA: TGTGCCAGTAGTATAGGACTAGCGGTTAGCACAGATACGCAGTATTTT. Amino acids: CASSIGLAVSTDTQYF.

This clone was counted between two and nine times. The V call is TRBV28, the J call TRBJ1-1; 8 nucleotides match TRBD1. V was pared by 6 bases and J by 5 bases, with 11 bases of the junction left unmatched. Germline values: CDR1 MDHEN, CDR2 SYDVKM. This CDR3 has 15 residues. CDR3 region: CASSSLRGLGTEAFF. In DNA form, the CDR3 reads TGTGCCAGCAGCTCACTCAGGGGGCTGGGGACTGAAGCTTTCTTT. The whole variable domain, filled in from reference TRBV28 and TRBJ1-1, reads DVKVTQSSRYLVKRTGEKVFLECVQDMDHENMFWYRQDPGLGLRLIYFSYDVKMKEKGDIPEGYSVSREKKERFSLILESASTNQTSMYLCASSSLRGLGTEAFFGQGTRLTVV.

The genes are TRBV4-1 and TRBJ2-5; 7 bases align to TRBD2. V lost 0 bases to trimming and J lost 11 bases; unmatched junction nucleotides: 9. Germline lookup yields CDR1 MGHRA and CDR2 YSYEKL. The CDR3 is made up of 14 amino acids. The CDR3 sequence: CASSQDGARDYQYF. The CDR3 DNA follows: TGCGCCAGCAGCCAAGACGGTGCGCGGGACTATCAGTACTTC.

The chain has TRBV28 and TRBJ2-3, with 7 bases aligning to TRBD1. Unmatched junction bases numbered 4, after V lost 4 bases and J lost 3 bases. The CDR3 is 14 amino acids. The germline gives CDR1 MDHEN, CDR2 SYDVKM. DNA of the CDR3: TGTGCCAGCAGTTCTCCAGGGGGAACAGATACGCAGTATTTT. Residues: CASSSPGGTDTQYF.

V usage is TRBV5-1 and J usage is TRBJ1-1; D may be TRBD1 (5 bases). The CDR3 extends over 14 amino acids. Germline loops: CDR1 SGHRS, CDR2 YFSETQ. The germline V and J ends were trimmed by 2 bases and 1 base, with 9 bases remaining between them. CDR3 sequence: CASSLRQQNTEAFF. CDR3 nucleotide sequence: TGCGCCAGCAGCTTAAGACAGCAGAACACTGAAGCTTTCTTT.

CDR3 DNA: TGTGCCAGCAGCCAGGTAATAGGGGGACCCGAAGCTTTCTTT. This encodes CASSQVIGGPEAFF. The chain recombines TRBV16 with TRBJ1-1, with a possible D match to TRBD1 (6 bases). V gave up 3 bases and J gave up 8 bases, with 16 bases separating them. CDR1 and CDR2 (germline): KGHSY, FQNENV. The CDR3 runs 14 residues.

The chain links TRBV2 to TRBJ1-5; no clear D. Per germline, CDR1 SNHLY and CDR2 FYNNEI. The V end lost 6 bases, the J end lost 2 bases, and 8 bases lay between the germline ends. The CDR3 has 13 amino acids. The CDR3 DNA follows: TGTGCCAGCAGGGTCCCGGGCAATCAGCCCCAGCATTTT. Amino acid sequence: CASRVPGNQPQHF.

The rearrangement links TRBV13 to TRBJ2-3, with 12 bases that match TRBD2. V lost 3 bases to trimming and J lost 5 bases; unmatched junction nucleotides: 6. In germline, CDR1 is PRHDT, CDR2 FYEKMQ (reference sequence). The CDR3 covers 16 residues. The CDR3 region has the DNA TGTGCCAGCAGCTTCCCTAGCGGGGGGGCCAAAGATACGCAGTATTTT. As protein: CASSFPSGGAKDTQYF.

The chain carries TRBV18 and TRBJ1-2; D remains ambiguous. Trimming pared 2 bases from V and 3 bases from J, leaving 10 bases between. The CDR3 has 14 amino acids. Germline V gene lookup returns CDR1 KGHSH and CDR2 LQKENI. CDR3 loop: CASSPTGRDYGYTF. CDR3 DNA sequence: TGTGCCAGCTCACCAACCGGGAGAGACTATGGCTACACCTTC.

The chain links TRBV5-1 to TRBJ2-5; a weak D match, TRBD2 (6 bases). Gene TRBJ2-7 matches the end of the DNA better, so the J call may be wrong. The germline CDR1 and CDR2 sequences are SGHRS and YFSETQ. The CDR3 runs 12 residues. Here the CDR3 reads CASSLGGFEQYF. In DNA form, the CDR3 reads TGCGCCAGCAGCCTCGGAGGGTTCGAGCAGTACTTC.

The chain couples TRBV6-9 to TRBJ2-1; D perhaps matches TRBD2 (6 bases). Germline CDR1 reads MNHGY; CDR2 reads SVAAGI. Trimming removed 8 bases from V and 7 bases from J, with 15 bases in between. CDR3 size: 13 residues. CDR3 in amino acids: CASSAGPGNEQFF. CDR3 bases: TGTGCCAGCTCGGCGGGGCCAGGGAATGAGCAGTTCTTC.

The V call is TRBV18, the J call TRBJ2-3; D ambiguous. Between the trimmed V and J ends, which lost 1 base and 5 bases, there was a span of 4 bases. The germline V gene has CDR1 KGHSH and CDR2 LQKENI. This CDR3 has 12 residues. The CDR3 DNA reads as TGTGCCAGCTCACCACTCAGAGATACGCAGTATTTT. Protein sequence: CASSPLRDTQYF.

This clone is a singleton in its sample. The J gene is TRBJ1-4, the V gene TRBV19; D perhaps matches TRBD1 (6 bases). The germline gives CDR1 LNHDA, CDR2 SQIVND (reference sequence). The CDR3 runs to 14 residues. Trimming stripped 6 bases from V and 0 bases from J, with 8 bases between. DNA of the CDR3: TGTGCCAGTAGCTCAGGGGCAACTAATGAAAAACTGTTTTTT. Translated, it gives CASSSGATNEKLFF.

The rearrangement uses TRBV30 and TRBJ1-2, with D hard to call. The CDR3 is 10 amino acids. Looked up from germline, CDR1 is GTSNPN and CDR2 is SVGIG (reference sequence). Trimming left V 8 bases short and J 8 bases short, with 12 bases between. The CDR3 is CALREYGYTF. The CDR3 coding sequence is TGTGCCCTTCGGGAGTACGGCTACACCTTC.

The chain joins TRBV28 to TRBJ1-5; 8 nucleotides align to TRBD1. The CDR3 loop spans 15 amino acids. Germline V lookup: CDR1 MDHEN, CDR2 SYDVKM. The V segment lost 7 bases and the J segment 7 bases; nucleotides outside the gene matches: 12. The CDR3 region is CASNLGQGGWQPQHF. In nucleotides, the CDR3 is TGTGCCAGCAATCTAGGACAGGGAGGTTGGCAGCCCCAGCATTTT.

V and J are TRBV6-5 and TRBJ1-5, with a tentative D call TRBD1 (5 bases). The V end lost 5 bases, the J end lost 6 bases, and 14 bases lay between the germline ends. Germline V gene data show CDR1 as MNHEY and CDR2 as SVGAGI. The CDR3 consists of 14 residues. CDR3 amino acids: CASSASGSTQPQHF. The CDR3, as DNA: TGTGCCAGCAGTGCCTCAGGGTCTACTCAGCCCCAGCATTTT.

The CDR3 nucleotides are TGTGCCAGCAGCTTCGGACAGGGGCTTGACGAGCAGTACTTC. The encoded protein is CASSFGQGLDEQYF. This chain joins TRBV7-9 and TRBJ2-7, with 9 nucleotides matching TRBD1. With V trimmed by 3 bases and J by 5 bases, 5 bases remained unmatched. Germline V gene lookup returns CDR1 SEHNR and CDR2 FQNEAQ (reference sequence). The CDR3 is 14 residues long. Full variable domain (remainder filled in from reference TRBV7-9 and TRBJ2-7): DTGVSQNPRHKITKRGQNVTFRCDPISEHNRLYWYRQTLGQGPEFLTYFQNEAQLEKSRLLSDRFSAERPKGSFSTLEIQRTEQGDSAMYLCASSFGQGLDEQYFGPGTRLTVT.